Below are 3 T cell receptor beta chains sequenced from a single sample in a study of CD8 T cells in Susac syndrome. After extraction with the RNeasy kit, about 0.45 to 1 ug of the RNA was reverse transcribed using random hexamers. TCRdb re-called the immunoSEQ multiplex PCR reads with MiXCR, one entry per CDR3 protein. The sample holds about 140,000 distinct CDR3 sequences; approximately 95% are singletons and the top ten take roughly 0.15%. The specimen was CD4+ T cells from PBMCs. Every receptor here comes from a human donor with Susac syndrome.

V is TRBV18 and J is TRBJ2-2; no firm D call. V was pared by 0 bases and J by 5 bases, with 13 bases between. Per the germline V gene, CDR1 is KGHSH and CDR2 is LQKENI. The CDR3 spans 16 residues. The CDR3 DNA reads TGTGCCAGCTCACCACCTATGTTGACCGTAACCGGGGAGCTGTTTTTT. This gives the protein CASSPPMLTVTGELFF.

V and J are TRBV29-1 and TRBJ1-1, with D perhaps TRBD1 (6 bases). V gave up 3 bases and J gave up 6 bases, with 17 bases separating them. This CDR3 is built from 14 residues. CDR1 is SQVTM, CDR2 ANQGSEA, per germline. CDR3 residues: CSVEETQGRSEAFF. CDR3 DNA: TGCAGCGTTGAGGAGACGCAGGGGAGGTCTGAAGCTTTCTTT.

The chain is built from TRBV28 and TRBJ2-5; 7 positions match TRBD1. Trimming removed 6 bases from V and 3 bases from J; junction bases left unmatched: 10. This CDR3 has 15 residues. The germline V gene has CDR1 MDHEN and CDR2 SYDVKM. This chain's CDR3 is CASRLPGQSKETQYF. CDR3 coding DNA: TGTGCCAGCAGACTACCGGGACAGTCAAAAGAGACCCAGTACTTC.